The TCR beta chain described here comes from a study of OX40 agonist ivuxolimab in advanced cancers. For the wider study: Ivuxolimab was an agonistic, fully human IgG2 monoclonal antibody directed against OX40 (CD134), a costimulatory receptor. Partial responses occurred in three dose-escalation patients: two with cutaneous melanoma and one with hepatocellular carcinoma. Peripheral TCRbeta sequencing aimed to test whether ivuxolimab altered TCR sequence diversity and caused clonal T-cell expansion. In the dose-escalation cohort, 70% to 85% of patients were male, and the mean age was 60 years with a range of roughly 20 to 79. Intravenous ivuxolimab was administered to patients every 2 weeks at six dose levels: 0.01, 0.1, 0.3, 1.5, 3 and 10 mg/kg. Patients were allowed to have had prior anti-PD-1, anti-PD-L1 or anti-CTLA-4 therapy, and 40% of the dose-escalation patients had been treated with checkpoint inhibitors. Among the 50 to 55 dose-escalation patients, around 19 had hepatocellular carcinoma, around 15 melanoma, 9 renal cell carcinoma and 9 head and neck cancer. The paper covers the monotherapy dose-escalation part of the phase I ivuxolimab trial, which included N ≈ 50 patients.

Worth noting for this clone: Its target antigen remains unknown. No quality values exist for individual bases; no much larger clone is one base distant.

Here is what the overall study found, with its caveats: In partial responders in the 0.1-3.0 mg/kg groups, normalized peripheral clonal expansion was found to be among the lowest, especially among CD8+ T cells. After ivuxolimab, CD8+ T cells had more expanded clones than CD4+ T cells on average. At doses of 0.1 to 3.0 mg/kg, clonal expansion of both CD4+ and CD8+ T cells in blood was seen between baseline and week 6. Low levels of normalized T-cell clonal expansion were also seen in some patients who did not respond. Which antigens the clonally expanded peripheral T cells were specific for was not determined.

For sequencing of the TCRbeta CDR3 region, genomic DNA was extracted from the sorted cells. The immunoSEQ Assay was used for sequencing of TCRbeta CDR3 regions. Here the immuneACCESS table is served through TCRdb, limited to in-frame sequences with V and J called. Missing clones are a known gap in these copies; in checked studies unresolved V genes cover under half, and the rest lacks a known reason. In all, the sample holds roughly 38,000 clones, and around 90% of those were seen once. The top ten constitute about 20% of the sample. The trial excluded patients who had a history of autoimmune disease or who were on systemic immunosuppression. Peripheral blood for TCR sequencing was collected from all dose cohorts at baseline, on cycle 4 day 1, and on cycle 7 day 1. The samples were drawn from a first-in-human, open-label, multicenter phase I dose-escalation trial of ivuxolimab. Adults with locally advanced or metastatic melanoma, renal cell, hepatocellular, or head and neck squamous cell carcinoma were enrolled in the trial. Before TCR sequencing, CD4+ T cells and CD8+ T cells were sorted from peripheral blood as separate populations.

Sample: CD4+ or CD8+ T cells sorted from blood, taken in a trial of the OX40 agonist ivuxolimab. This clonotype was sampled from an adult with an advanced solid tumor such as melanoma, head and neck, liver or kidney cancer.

In nucleotide form, the sequence is TGTGCCAGCAGCGCTAGCGGGAGGGACCAAGAGACCCAGTACTTC. This gives the protein CASSASGRDQETQYF. Recombination connected TRBV2 to TRBJ2-5; TRBD2 fits 12 bases in the junction. The junction shows trimming of 6 bases on V and 0 bases on J, and the gene matches do not reach 2 bases of it. From the cysteine through the phenylalanine, the CDR3 covers 15 amino acids. The CDR3 DNA has 45 bases and is translated from base 1. As encoded in the germline V gene, CDR1 is SNHLY while CDR2 is FYNNEI.